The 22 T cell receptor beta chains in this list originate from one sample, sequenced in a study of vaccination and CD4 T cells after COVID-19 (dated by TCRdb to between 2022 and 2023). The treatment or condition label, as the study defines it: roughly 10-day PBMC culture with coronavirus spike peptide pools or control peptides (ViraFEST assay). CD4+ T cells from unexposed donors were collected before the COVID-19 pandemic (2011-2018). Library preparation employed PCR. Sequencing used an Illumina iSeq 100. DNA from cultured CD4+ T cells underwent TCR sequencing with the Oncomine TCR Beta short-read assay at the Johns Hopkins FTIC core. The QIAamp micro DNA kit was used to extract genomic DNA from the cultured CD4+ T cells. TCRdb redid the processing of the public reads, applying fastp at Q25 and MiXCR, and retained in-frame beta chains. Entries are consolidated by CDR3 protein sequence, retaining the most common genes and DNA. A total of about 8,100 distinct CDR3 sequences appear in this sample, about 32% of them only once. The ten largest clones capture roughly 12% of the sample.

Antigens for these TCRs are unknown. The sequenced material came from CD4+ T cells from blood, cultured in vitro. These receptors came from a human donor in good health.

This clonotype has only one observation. The DNA of the CDR3 is TGTGCCAGTAGTAGGGGGACAGATTTGCAAGAGACCCAGTACTTC. It codes for CASSRGTDLQETQYF. The rearrangement links TRBV19 to TRBJ2-5; 7 nucleotides match TRBD1. Per germline, CDR1 LNHDA and CDR2 SQIVND (reference sequence). CDR3 length: 15 residues. V shed 4 bases and J 2 bases; nucleotides not matched to a gene: 7.

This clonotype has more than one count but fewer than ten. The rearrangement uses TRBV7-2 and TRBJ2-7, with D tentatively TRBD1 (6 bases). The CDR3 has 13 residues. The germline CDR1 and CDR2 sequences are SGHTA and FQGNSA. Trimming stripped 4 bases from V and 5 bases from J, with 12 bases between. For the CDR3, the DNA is TGTGCCAGCAGCTCCCGGGACACCCACGAGCAGTACTTC. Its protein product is CASSSRDTHEQYF. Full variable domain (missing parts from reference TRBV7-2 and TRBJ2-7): GAGVSQSPSNKVTEKGKDVELRCDPISGHTALYWYRQSLGQGLEFLIYFQGNSAPDKSGLPSDRFSAERTGGSVSTLTIQRTQQEDSAVYLCASSSRDTHEQYFGPGTRLTVT.

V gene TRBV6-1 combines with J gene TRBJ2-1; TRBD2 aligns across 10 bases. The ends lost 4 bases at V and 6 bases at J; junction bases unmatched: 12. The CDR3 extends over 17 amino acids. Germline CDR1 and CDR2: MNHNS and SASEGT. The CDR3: CASSGGASGRSINEQFF. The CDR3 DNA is TGTGCCAGCAGTGGAGGTGCTAGCGGGAGATCGATCAATGAGCAGTTCTTC.

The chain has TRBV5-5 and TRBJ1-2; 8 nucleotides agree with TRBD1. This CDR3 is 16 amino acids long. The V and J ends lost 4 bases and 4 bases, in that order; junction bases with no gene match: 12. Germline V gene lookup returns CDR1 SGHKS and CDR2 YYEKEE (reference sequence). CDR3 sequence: CASSPHPQGVRYGYTF. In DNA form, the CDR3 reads TGTGCCAGCAGCCCTCATCCACAGGGGGTACGCTATGGCTACACCTTC.

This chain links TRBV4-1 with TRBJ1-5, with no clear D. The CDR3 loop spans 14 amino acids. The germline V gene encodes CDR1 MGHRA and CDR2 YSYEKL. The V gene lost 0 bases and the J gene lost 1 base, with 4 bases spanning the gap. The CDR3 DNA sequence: TGCGCCAGCAGCCAAGAAAGGAGCAATCAGCCCCAGCATTTT. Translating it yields CASSQERSNQPQHF.

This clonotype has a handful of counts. CDR3 sequence (DNA): TGTGCCATCAGTTTAAGCCCCTCCAGGGGAAGACACGAGCAGTACTTC. Its protein is CAISLSPSRGRHEQYF. V is TRBV10-3 and J is TRBJ2-1, with D maybe TRBD1 (6 bases). The better agreement between TRBJ2-7 and the DNA end casts doubt on the J call. Per germline, CDR1 ENHRY and CDR2 SYGVKD. The CDR3 runs 16 residues.

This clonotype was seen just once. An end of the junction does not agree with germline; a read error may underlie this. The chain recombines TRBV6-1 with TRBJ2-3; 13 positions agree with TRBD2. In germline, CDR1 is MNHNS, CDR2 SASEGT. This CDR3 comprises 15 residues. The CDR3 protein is CASRATSGRADTRYF. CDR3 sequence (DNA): TGTGCCAGCAGGGCAACTAGCGGGAGGGCCGATACGCGGTATTTT.

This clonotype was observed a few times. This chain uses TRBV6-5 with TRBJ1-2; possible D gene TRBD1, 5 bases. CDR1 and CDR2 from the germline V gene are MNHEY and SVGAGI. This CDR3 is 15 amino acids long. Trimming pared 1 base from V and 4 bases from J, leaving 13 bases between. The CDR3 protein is CASSYLWDRSYGYTF. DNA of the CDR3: TGTGCCAGCAGTTACTTATGGGACCGATCCTATGGCTACACCTTC.

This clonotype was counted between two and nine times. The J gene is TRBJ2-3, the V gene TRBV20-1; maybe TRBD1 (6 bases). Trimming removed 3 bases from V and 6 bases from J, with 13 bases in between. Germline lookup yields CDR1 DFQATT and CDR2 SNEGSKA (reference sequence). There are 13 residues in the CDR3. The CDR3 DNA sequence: TGCAGTGCTAGCTCCCCGAGGGGGGATACGCAGTATTTT. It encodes CSASSPRGDTQYF.

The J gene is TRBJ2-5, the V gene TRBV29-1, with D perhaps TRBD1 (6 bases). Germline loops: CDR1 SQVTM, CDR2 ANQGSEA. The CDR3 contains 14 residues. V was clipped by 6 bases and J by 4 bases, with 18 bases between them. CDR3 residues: CSVDPQGRRETQYF. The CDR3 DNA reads TGCAGCGTCGATCCCCAGGGGCGGAGAGAGACCCAGTACTTC.

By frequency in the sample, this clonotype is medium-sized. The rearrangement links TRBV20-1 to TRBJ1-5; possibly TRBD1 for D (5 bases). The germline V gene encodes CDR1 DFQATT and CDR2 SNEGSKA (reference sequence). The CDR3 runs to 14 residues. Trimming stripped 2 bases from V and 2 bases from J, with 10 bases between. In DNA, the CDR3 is TGCAGTGCTAGAAGGCAGGGCGGCAATCAGCCCCAGCATTTT. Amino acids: CSARRQGGNQPQHF.

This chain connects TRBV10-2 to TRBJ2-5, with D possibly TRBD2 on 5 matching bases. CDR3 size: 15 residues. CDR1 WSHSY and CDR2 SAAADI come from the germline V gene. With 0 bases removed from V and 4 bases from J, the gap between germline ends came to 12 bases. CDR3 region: CASSESQGRRETQYF. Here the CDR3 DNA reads TGCGCCAGCAGTGAGTCGCAAGGGAGACGAGAGACCCAGTACTTC.

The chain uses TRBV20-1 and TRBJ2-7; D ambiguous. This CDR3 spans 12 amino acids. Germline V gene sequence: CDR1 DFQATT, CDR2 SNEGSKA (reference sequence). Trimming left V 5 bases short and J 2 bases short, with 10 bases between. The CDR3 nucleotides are TGCAGTGCTCAAAGAGCAGCCTACGAGCAGTACTTC. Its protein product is CSAQRAAYEQYF.

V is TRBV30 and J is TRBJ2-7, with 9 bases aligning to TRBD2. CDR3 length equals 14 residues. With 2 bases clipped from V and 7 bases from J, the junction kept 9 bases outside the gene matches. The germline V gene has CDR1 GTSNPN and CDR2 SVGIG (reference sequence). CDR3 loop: CAWSWAGGVREQYF. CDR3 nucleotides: TGTGCCTGGAGTTGGGCGGGAGGGGTGAGGGAGCAGTACTTC.

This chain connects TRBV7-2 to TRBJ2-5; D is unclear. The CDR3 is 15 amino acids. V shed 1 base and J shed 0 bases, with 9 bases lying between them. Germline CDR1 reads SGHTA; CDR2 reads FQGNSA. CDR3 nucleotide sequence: TGTGCCAGCAGCTTAGTCGCTAGGGACCAAGAGACCCAGTACTTC. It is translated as CASSLVARDQETQYF.

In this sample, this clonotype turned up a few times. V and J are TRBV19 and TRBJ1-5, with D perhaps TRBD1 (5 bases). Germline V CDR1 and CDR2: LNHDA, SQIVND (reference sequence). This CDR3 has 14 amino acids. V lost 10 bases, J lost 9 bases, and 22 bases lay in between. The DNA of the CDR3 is TGTGCCACCACCACAGGAACGTTGGGCCCGCCCCAGCATTTT. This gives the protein CATTTGTLGPPQHF.

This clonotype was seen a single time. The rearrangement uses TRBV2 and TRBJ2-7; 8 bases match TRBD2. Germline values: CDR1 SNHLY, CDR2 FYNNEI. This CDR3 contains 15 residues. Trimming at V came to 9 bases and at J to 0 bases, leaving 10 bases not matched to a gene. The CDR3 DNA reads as TGTGCCAGTACCCTCGGGCGGGGGGCCTCCTACGAGCAGTACTTC. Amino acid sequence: CASTLGRGASYEQYF.

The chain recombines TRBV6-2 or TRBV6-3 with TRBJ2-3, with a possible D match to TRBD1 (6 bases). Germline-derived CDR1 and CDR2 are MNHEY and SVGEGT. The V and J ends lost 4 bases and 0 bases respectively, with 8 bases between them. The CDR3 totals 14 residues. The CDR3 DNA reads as TGTGCCAGCAGTTCCAGGGGAAGCACAGATACGCAGTATTTT. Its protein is CASSSRGSTDTQYF.

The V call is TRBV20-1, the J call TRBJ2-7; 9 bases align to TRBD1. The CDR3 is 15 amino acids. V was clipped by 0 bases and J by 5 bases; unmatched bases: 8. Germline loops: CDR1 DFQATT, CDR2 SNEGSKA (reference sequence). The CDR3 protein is CSARDPSRTGDEQYF. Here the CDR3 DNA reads TGCAGTGCTAGAGACCCCTCTAGGACAGGGGACGAGCAGTACTTC.

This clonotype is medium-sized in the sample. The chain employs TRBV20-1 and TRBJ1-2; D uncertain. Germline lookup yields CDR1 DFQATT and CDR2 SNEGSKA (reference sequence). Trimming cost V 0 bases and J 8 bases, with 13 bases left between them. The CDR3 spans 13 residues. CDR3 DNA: TGCAGTGCTAGAGATCGCAGGATGGGCGGCTACACCTTC. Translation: CSARDRRMGGYTF.

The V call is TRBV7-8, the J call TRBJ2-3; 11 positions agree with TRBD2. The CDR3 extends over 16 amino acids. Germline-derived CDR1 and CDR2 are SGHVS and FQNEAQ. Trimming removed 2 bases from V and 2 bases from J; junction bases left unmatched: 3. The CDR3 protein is CASSLRLAGPTDTQYF. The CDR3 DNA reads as TGTGCCAGCAGCTTACGACTAGCGGGGCCCACAGATACGCAGTATTTT.

Written as DNA, the CDR3 is TGCGCCAGCAGCAGGAACAGGGACGGCTACACCTTC. This translates into CASSRNRDGYTF. This chain links TRBV5-1 with TRBJ1-2, with a tentative D call TRBD1 (6 bases). V shed 4 bases and J shed 8 bases, with 12 bases lying between them. CDR3 length: 12 amino acids. CDR1 and CDR2 from the germline V gene are SGHRS and YFSETQ.